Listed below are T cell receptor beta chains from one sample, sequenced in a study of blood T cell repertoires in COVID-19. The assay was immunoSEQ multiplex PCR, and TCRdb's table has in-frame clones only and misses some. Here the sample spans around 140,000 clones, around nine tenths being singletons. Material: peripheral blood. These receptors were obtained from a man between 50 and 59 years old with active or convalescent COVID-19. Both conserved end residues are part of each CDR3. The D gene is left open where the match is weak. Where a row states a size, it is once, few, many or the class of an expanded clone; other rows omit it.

DNA: TGTGCCAGCAGTTCACCTAGCGGGGGGGCCTTTAGGTCTGGATACAATGAGCAGTTCTTC
CDR3: CASSSPSGGAFRSGYNEQFF
size: .
J: TRBJ2-1
D: TRBD2
V: TRBV6-2/TRBV6-3

DNA: TGTGCCAGCAGTTCAACGACAGGGCTGGAGACCCAGTACTTC
CDR3: CASSSTTGLETQYF
size: .
J: TRBJ2-5
D: TRBD1
V: TRBV27

DNA: TGCAGTGCTAGTAGGCAGCGAACCTACGAGCAGTACTTC
CDR3: CSASRQRTYEQYF
size: .
J: TRBJ2-7
D: .
V: TRBV20-1

DNA: TGTGCCAGCAGCCGGCCCCTAGCGGCCGGATACCAAGAGACCCAGTACTTC
CDR3: CASSRPLAAGYQETQYF
size: .
J: TRBJ2-5
D: TRBD2
V: TRBV5-6

DNA: TGTGCCAGCAGCCAGGGCACTAGCGGGATGCTACTAGGGAATGAGCAGTTCTTC
CDR3: CASSQGTSGMLLGNEQFF
size: once
J: TRBJ2-1
D: TRBD2
V: TRBV3-1/TRBV3-2

DNA: TGTGCCAGCAGCTCCGACAGGGTAAGGGGCACAGATACGCAGTATTTT
CDR3: CASSSDRVRGTDTQYF
size: .
J: TRBJ2-3
D: TRBD1
V: TRBV7-2

DNA: TGTGCCAGCAGCTTGGGCTTACACTCCTACGAGCAGTACTTC
CDR3: CASSLGLHSYEQYF
size: .
J: TRBJ2-7
D: .
V: TRBV5-4

DNA: TGTGCCAGCAGCCCGGACGACACGGGGACTAATGAAAAACTGTTTTTT
CDR3: CASSPDDTGTNEKLFF
size: once
J: TRBJ1-4
D: .
V: TRBV5-8

DNA: TGCGCCAGCAGCCAAGGGTCACCGCGGGCTCCCTCCTACAATGAGCAGTTCTTC
CDR3: CASSQGSPRAPSYNEQFF
size: .
J: TRBJ2-1
D: .
V: TRBV4-1

DNA: TGTGCCAGCAGCGGTTCTCCGGGACAGGTGGGTCAGCCCCAGCATTTT
CDR3: CASSGSPGQVGQPQHF
size: once
J: TRBJ1-5
D: TRBD1
V: TRBV5-5

DNA: TGTGCCAGCAGTCCGCCTACGTTTCCTAGCACAGATACGCAGTATTTT
CDR3: CASSPPTFPSTDTQYF
size: .
J: TRBJ2-3
D: .
V: TRBV28

DNA: TGTGCCACATCCGTAGGGGCCGAGCAGTACTTC
CDR3: CATSVGAEQYF
size: .
J: TRBJ2-7
D: .
V: TRBV24-1

DNA: TGTGCCAGCAGCTTCAGAGTAGGGGTCATGAACACTGAAGCTTTCTTT
CDR3: CASSFRVGVMNTEAFF
size: .
J: TRBJ1-1
D: .
V: TRBV5-8

DNA: TGTGCCTGGAGTATAACAGGCGCAGGGGCCAACGTCCTGACTTTC
CDR3: CAWSITGAGANVLTF
size: .
J: TRBJ2-6
D: .
V: TRBV30

DNA: TGTGCCAGCTCAGTTTCGGGCCGGGGGACAGATACGCAGTATTTT
CDR3: CASSVSGRGTDTQYF
size: .
J: TRBJ2-3
D: .
V: TRBV18

DNA: TGCGCCAGCAGCTTCCAGACAGGGGTTTTTCAGACCCAGTACTTC
CDR3: CASSFQTGVFQTQYF
size: .
J: TRBJ2-5
D: TRBD1
V: TRBV5-1

DNA: TGCGCCAGCAAGGACAGCCCAGATACGCAGTATTTT
CDR3: CASKDSPDTQYF
size: .
J: TRBJ2-3
D: .
V: TRBV10-2

DNA: TGTGCCAGCAGTTCGCCGGGGGCTGAAGCTTTCTTT
CDR3: CASSSPGAEAFF
size: .
J: TRBJ1-1
D: .
V: TRBV12-3/TRBV12-4

DNA: TGTGCCAGCAGGACAACAGGGGGCTCTGGAAACACCATATATTTT
CDR3: CASRTTGGSGNTIYF
size: .
J: TRBJ1-3
D: TRBD1
V: TRBV7-2

DNA: TGCGCCAGCGCGCAGGGGGCTAATCAGCCCCAGCATTTT
CDR3: CASAQGANQPQHF
size: .
J: TRBJ1-5
D: TRBD1
V: TRBV5-1

DNA: TGTGCCAGCAGCTTGAGTTTAGCCATAAATGAGCAGTTCTTC
CDR3: CASSLSLAINEQFF
size: .
J: TRBJ2-1
D: .
V: TRBV5-8

DNA: TGTGCCTGGAGGGGACAGGGGTATTCACCCCTCCACTTT
CDR3: CAWRGQGYSPLHF
size: .
J: TRBJ1-6
D: TRBD1
V: TRBV30

DNA: TGTGCCAGCAGCTACCCCAGGGGAGGGTGGGAGACCCAGTACTTC
CDR3: CASSYPRGGWETQYF
size: .
J: TRBJ2-5
D: .
V: TRBV7-2

DNA: TGCGCCAGCAGCTTGGTTGGTAGCGGGAGCCGAGGAAATGAGCAGTTCTTC
CDR3: CASSLVGSGSRGNEQFF
size: .
J: TRBJ2-1
D: TRBD2
V: TRBV5-1

DNA: TGTGCCAGCAGTGAAGGAACTTCAGGGTTCGTCTCTGGAAACACCATATATTTT
CDR3: CASSEGTSGFVSGNTIYF
size: few
J: TRBJ1-3
D: .
V: TRBV6-1

DNA: TGTGCCAGTAGTACAGGGGGATACGAGCAGTACTTC
CDR3: CASSTGGYEQYF
size: .
J: TRBJ2-7
D: TRBD1
V: TRBV19

DNA: TGTGCCAGCAGTGAAAGAGCTAGCGACACAGATACGCAGTATTTT
CDR3: CASSERASDTDTQYF
size: .
J: TRBJ2-3
D: .
V: TRBV6-1

DNA: TGTGCCAGCTCACAGGACATTGAAGCTTTCTTT
CDR3: CASSQDIEAFF
size: .
J: TRBJ1-1
D: .
V: TRBV18

DNA: TGCGCCAGCAGGCTGGGGGGGCAAGAGACCCAGTACTTC
CDR3: CASRLGGQETQYF
size: .
J: TRBJ2-5
D: TRBD2
V: TRBV5-1

DNA: TGTGCCAGCAGCCGCGAAACCGGGACATACATTCAGTACTTC
CDR3: CASSRETGTYIQYF
size: .
J: TRBJ2-4
D: .
V: TRBV5-4

DNA: TGCGCCAGCAGCGAAGCCGGGACTCCCTACAATGAGCAGTTCTTC
CDR3: CASSEAGTPYNEQFF
size: once
J: TRBJ2-1
D: .
V: TRBV5-1

DNA: TGTGCCAGAAGCTTCTCAACAGGATCTCCTTACAATGAGCAGTTCTTC
CDR3: CARSFSTGSPYNEQFF
size: medium-sized
J: TRBJ2-1
D: .
V: TRBV5-3

DNA: TGTGCCACCCAAATCCCAGGAAATTGGATTCAGTACTTC
CDR3: CATQIPGNWIQYF
size: .
J: TRBJ2-4
D: .
V: TRBV28

DNA: TGTGCCAGCAGCTTTGGGGGCCAAGAGGGCGAGCAGTACTTC
CDR3: CASSFGGQEGEQYF
size: once
J: TRBJ2-7
D: .
V: TRBV7-9

DNA: TGTGCCAGCAGCTTGATGGGCATGGACACTGAAGCTTTCTTT
CDR3: CASSLMGMDTEAFF
size: .
J: TRBJ1-1
D: .
V: TRBV11-2

DNA: TGCAGCGGCTCCCTTCAGGAGGCGAAGACCCAGTACTTC
CDR3: CSGSLQEAKTQYF
size: .
J: TRBJ2-5
D: .
V: TRBV29-1

DNA: TGTGCCAGCAGCCAAGCGGGTAGCGGGATAGGAGATACGCAGTATTTT
CDR3: CASSQAGSGIGDTQYF
size: .
J: TRBJ2-3
D: TRBD2
V: TRBV3-1/TRBV3-2

DNA: TGTGCCAGCAGTAGCGGGAGGTTTATCTACAATGAGCAGTTCTTC
CDR3: CASSSGRFIYNEQFF
size: .
J: TRBJ2-1
D: TRBD2
V: TRBV27

DNA: TGCGCCAGCAAGCGGGCCCTCACTAATGAAAAACTGTTTTTT
CDR3: CASKRALTNEKLFF
size: .
J: TRBJ1-4
D: .
V: TRBV5-1

DNA: TGCGCCAGCAGCCAAGATCGACTAGCATCCCCAGATACGCAGTATTTT
CDR3: CASSQDRLASPDTQYF
size: .
J: TRBJ2-3
D: TRBD2
V: TRBV4-3

DNA: TGTGCCAGCGCACCCGGGACTAGCGGGATAAACATTCAGTACTTC
CDR3: CASAPGTSGINIQYF
size: .
J: TRBJ2-4
D: TRBD2
V: TRBV18

DNA: TGTGCCAGCAGCTTACTAGCGGGGGGGCACAATGAGCAGTTCTTC
CDR3: CASSLLAGGHNEQFF
size: .
J: TRBJ2-1
D: TRBD2
V: TRBV5-6

DNA: TGTGCCAGCAGAGAAGGACAGGGATGGACTGAAGCTTTCTTT
CDR3: CASREGQGWTEAFF
size: .
J: TRBJ1-1
D: TRBD1
V: TRBV25-1

DNA: TGCGCCAGCAGCTTTACAGGGGGCGATCAGCCCCAGCATTTT
CDR3: CASSFTGGDQPQHF
size: once
J: TRBJ1-5
D: TRBD1
V: TRBV5-1